This TCR beta chain was identified in a study of OX40 agonist ivuxolimab in advanced cancers. Study summary: Patients' therapy was ivuxolimab, an antibody that acts as an agonist of OX40 (CD134). At roughly 80% male, the cohort had a mean age of about 60 years, ranging from roughly 20 to 85.

The germline gives CDR1 SGHAT, CDR2 FQNNGV. V gave up 4 bases and J gave up 4 bases, with 10 bases separating them. CDR3 length: 13 residues. Of note for this clone: Other DNA sequences in this specimen translate into the identical CDR3.

The method was immunoSEQ multiplex PCR; TCRdb's version includes in-frame clones alone and lacks a portion of them. The table records tens of thousands of clones, 84% of them present only once. This TCR came from an adult with an advanced solid tumor such as melanoma, head and neck, liver or kidney cancer. The genes are TRBV11-2 and TRBJ1-2; TRBD1 might be the D (6 bases). The sample consisted of CD4+ or CD8+ T cells sorted from blood, taken in a trial of the OX40 agonist ivuxolimab. CDR3 sequence reads: CASSSGQSYGYTF. CDR3 nucleotides: TGTGCCAGCAGCTCCGGACAGTCCTATGGCTACACCTTC.